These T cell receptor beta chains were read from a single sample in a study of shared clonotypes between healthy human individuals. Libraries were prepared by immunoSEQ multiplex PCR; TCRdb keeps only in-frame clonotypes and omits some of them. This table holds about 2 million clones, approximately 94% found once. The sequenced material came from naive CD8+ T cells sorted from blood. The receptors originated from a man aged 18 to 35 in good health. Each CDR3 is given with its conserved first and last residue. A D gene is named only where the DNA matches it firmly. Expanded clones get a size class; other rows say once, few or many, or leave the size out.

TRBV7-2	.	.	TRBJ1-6	TGTGCCAGCAGATCATGGGACCTTAATTCACCCCTCCACTTT	CASRSWDLNSPLHF
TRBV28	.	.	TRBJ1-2	TGTGCCAGCAGCCCTAGGGGACCGGCCTATGGCTACACCTTC	CASSPRGPAYGYTF
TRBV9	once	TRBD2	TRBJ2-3	TGTGCCAGCAGCGTAGAGGGGTCGGGAGGGGATACGCAGTATTTT	CASSVEGSGGDTQYF
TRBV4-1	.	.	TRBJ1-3	TGCGCCAGCAGCTCGCGGGAGACCTACTCTGGAAACACCATATATTTT	CASSSRETYSGNTIYF
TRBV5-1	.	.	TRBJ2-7	TGCGCCAGCAGCTTGTACACGGGAATGAACGAGCAGTACTTC	CASSLYTGMNEQYF
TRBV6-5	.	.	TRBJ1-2	TGTGCCAGCAGTTACTCCCCAGAAGATAACTATGGCTACACCTTC	CASSYSPEDNYGYTF
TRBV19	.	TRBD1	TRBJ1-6	TGTGCCAGTAGTCCCGGGACAGGGCTTAATTCACCCCTCCACTTT	CASSPGTGLNSPLHF
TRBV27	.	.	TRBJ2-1	TGTGCCAGCAGTTTTGGGGGGAGAGGTGAGCAGTTCTTC	CASSFGGRGEQFF
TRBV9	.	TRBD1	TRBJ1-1	TGTGCCAGCAGCGCAGATCTAGGACAGGGGACAACTGAAGCTTTCTTT	CASSADLGQGTTEAFF
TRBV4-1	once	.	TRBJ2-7	TGCGCCAGCAGCTCCACGCCGGGGGACGGCTACGAGCAGTACTTC	CASSSTPGDGYEQYF
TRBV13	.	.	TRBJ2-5	TGTGCCAGCACTCCAAGAGGGGGCCAAGAGACCCAGTACTTC	CASTPRGGQETQYF
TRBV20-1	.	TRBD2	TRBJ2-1	TGCAGTGCTAGTGCGGGGGATGAGACGTTCTTC	CSASAGDETFF
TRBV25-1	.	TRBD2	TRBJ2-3	TGTGCCAGCAGTCGCATTAGCGGGGGCGGCGCAGATACGCAGTATTTT	CASSRISGGGADTQYF
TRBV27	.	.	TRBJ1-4	TGTGCCAGCAGTTTGTTTGCAACTAATGAAAAACTGTTTTTT	CASSLFATNEKLFF
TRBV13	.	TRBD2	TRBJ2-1	TGTGCCAGCAGCCATACTAGCGGGAGTTACAATGAGCAGTTCTTC	CASSHTSGSYNEQFF
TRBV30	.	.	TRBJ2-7	TGTGCCTGGAGTGAGTGGGGACTTTCCTACGAGCAGTACTTC	CAWSEWGLSYEQYF
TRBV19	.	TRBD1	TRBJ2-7	TGTGCCAGTACCCAGACAGGGGCGTCCTACGAGCAGTACTTC	CASTQTGASYEQYF
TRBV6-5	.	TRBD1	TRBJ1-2	TGTGCCAGCAGACTAGGACAGGGGGCGAACTATGGCTACACCTTC	CASRLGQGANYGYTF
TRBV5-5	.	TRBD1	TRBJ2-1	TGTGCCAGCAGCACCCTAGCCCGGGACAGGGGTAATGAGCAGTTCTTC	CASSTLARDRGNEQFF
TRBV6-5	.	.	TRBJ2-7	TGTGCCAGCAGTTACTCGACCCCTAATCCCTACGAGCAGTACTTC	CASSYSTPNPYEQYF
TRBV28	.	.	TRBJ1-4	TGTGCCAGCAGTTTGAACACCGCAACTAATGAAAAACTGTTTTTT	CASSLNTATNEKLFF
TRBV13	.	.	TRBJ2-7	TGTGCCAGCAGCTCTGAGCTGCGGGACTCCTACGAGCAGTACTTC	CASSSELRDSYEQYF
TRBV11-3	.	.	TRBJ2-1	TGTGCCAGCAGCCCTGCCCATGGGGCGACCTCCTACAATGAGCAGTTCTTC	CASSPAHGATSYNEQFF
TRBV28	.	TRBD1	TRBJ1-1	TGTGCCAGCAGTTCACCCGGGACAGGGAACACTGAAGCTTTCTTT	CASSSPGTGNTEAFF
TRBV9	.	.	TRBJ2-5	TGTGCCAGCAGCGTAGAGGGTAGCTGGCAGACCCAGTACTTC	CASSVEGSWQTQYF
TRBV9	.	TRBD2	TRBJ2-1	TGTGCCAGCAGCGTAGATGGGACTAGCCTCGATGAGCAGTTCTTC	CASSVDGTSLDEQFF
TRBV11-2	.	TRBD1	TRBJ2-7	TGTGCCAGCAGCTTACCTAGACAGGGGTTCATCTACGAGCAGTACTTC	CASSLPRQGFIYEQYF
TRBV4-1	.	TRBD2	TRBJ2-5	TGCGCCAGCAGCCAACTAGCGGGAGTCCAAGAGACCCAGTACTTC	CASSQLAGVQETQYF
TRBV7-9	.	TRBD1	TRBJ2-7	TGTGCCAGCGGTGACAGGGCGGGCGAGCAGTACTTC	CASGDRAGEQYF
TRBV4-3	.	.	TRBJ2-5	TGCGCCAGCAGCCAAGTGTTTGCGGACCAAGAGACCCAGTACTTC	CASSQVFADQETQYF
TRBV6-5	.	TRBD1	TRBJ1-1	TGTGCCAGCAGTTACGGGGGCGATACAGGGGCTGAAGCTTTCTTT	CASSYGGDTGAEAFF
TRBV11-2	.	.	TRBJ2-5	TGTGCCAGCACCACAGAGTATGGGCTGAAAGAGACCCAGTACTTC	CASTTEYGLKETQYF
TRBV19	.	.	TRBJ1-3	TGTGCCAGTAGTTACCAAGCTTCGTCAACTGGAAACACCATATATTTT	CASSYQASSTGNTIYF
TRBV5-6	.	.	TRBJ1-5	TGTGCCAGCAGCTTTCAGGGGCAGCCCCAGCATTTT	CASSFQGQPQHF
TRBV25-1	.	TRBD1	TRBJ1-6	TGTGCCAGCAGTGAATTTGGGACAGGGAGTAATTCACCCCTCCACTTT	CASSEFGTGSNSPLHF
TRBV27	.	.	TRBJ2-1	TGTGCCAGCACAGGGGCCCATGAGCAGTTCTTC	CASTGAHEQFF
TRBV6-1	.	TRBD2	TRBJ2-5	TGTGCCAGCAGTGAAGGGCTAGCGGGGGTCCGAGAGACCCAGTACTTC	CASSEGLAGVRETQYF
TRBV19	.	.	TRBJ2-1	TGTGCCAGTAGTTCGGTGGGGAGTGAGCAGTTCTTC	CASSSVGSEQFF
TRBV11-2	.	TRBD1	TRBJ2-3	TGTGCCAGCAGCCCAGATCTGGGACAGGGGATAGGAGATACGCAGTATTTT	CASSPDLGQGIGDTQYF
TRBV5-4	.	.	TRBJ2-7	TGTGCCAGCAGCAAGGACGGATACGAGCAGTACTTC	CASSKDGYEQYF
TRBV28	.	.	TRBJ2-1	TGTGCCAGCAGTCCTGTGCAGGGCTCCTACAATGAGCAGTTCTTC	CASSPVQGSYNEQFF
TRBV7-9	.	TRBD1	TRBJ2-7	TGTGCCAGCAGCTCAGGGGCCGGGACAGGTCACTACGAGCAGTACTTC	CASSSGAGTGHYEQYF
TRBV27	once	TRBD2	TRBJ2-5	TGTGCCAGCAGTTTACTAGCGGGGGGGCCCCGAGAGACCCAGTACTTC	CASSLLAGGPRETQYF
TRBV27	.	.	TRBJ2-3	TGTGCCAGCAGTTCTCCAACTCACATGGGGACAGATACGCAGTATTTT	CASSSPTHMGTDTQYF
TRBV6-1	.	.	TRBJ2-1	TGTGCCACCCAGACAGTTAGCTCCTACAATGAGCAGTTCTTC	CATQTVSSYNEQFF
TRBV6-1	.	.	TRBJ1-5	TGTGCCAGCAGTGAAGGCAGGTTCGGTAATCAGCCCCAGCATTTT	CASSEGRFGNQPQHF